Reported below is one T cell receptor (beta chain). These data belong to a study of blood T cell repertoires in COVID-19. In the original analysis: The authors estimated nucleated cell counts from reference gene primer amplification. Method: immunoSEQ multiplex PCR; TCRdb's copy keeps in-frame clones and lacks some. V and J calls and clone size follow that table, whereas D and trimming were derived from the DNA. The table has 200,000 or so clones, almost 85% seen once. From germline, CDR1 is GTSNPN and CDR2 SVGIG (reference sequence). The CDR3 extends over 13 amino acids. V gave up 0 bases and J gave up 5 bases, with 10 bases separating them.

The sample comprised peripheral blood. The V gene is TRBV30, the J gene TRBJ2-5; D possibly corresponds to TRBD1 (6 bases). The receptor's source is a human donor with acute or convalescent COVID-19. The donor label of this sample is uncertain. As DNA, the CDR3 is TGTGCCTGGAGTGTACAGGGCATTGAGACCCAGTACTTC. Translation: CAWSVQGIETQYF.